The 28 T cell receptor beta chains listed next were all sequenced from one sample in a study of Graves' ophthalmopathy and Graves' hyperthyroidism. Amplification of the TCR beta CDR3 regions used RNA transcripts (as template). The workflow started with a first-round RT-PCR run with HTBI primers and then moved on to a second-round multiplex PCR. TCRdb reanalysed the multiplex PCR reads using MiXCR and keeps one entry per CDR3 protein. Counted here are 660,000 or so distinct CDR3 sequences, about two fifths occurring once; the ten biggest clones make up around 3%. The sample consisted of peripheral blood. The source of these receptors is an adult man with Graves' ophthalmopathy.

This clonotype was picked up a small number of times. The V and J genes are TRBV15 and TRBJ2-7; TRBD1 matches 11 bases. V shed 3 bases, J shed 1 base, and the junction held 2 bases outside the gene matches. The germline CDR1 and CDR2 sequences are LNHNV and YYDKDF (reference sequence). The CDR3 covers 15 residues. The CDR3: CATSRGQGGSYEQYF. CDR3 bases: TGTGCCACCAGCAGGGGACAGGGGGGTTCCTACGAGCAGTACTTC.

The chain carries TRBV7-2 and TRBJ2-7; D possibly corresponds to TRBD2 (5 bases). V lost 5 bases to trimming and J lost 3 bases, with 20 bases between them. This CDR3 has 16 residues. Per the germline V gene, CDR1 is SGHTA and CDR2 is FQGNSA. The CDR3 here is CASSASLGDGDYEQYF. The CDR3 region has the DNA TGTGCCAGCAGCGCCAGCTTGGGAGATGGGGACTACGAGCAGTACTTC.

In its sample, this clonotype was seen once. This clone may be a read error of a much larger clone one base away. The CDR3 DNA reads as TGTGCCAGCAGCGGTATCGGAAACACCGTATATTTT. Its protein is CASSGIGNTVYF. V and J are TRBV9 and TRBJ1-3; D ambiguous. The CDR3 contains 12 residues. The V gene's germline CDR1 is SGDLS and CDR2 YYNGEE. Complete variable domain (other parts from reference TRBV9 and TRBJ1-3): DSGVTQTPKHLITATGQRVTLRCSPRSGDLSVYWYQQSLDQGLQFLIQYYNGEERAKGNILERFSAQQFPDLHSELNLSSLELGDSALYFCASSGIGNTVYFGEGSWLTVV.

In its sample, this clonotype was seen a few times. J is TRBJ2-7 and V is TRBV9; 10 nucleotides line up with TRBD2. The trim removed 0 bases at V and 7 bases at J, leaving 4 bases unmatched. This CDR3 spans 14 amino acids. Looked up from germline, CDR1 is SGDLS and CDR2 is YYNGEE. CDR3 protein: CASSVGTSGNEQYF. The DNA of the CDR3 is TGTGCCAGCAGCGTAGGAACTAGCGGGAATGAGCAGTACTTC.

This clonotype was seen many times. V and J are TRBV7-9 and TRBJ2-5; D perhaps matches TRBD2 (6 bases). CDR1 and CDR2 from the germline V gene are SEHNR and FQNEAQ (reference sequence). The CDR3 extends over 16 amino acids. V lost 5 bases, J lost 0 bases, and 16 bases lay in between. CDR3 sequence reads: CASSGIGSGDQETQYF. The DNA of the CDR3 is TGTGCCAGCAGCGGGATAGGGTCGGGGGACCAAGAGACCCAGTACTTC.

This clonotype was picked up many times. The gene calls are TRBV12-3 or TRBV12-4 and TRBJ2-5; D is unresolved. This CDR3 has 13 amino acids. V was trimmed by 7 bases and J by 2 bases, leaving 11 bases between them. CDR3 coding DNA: TGTGCCAGCACTACGCAAGGACAAGAGACCCAGTACTTC. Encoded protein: CASTTQGQETQYF.

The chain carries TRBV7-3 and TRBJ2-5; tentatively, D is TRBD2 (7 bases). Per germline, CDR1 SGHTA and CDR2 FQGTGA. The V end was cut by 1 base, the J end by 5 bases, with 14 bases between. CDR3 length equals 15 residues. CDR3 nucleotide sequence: TGTGCCAGCAGCTTAAGAGGGGGGGTACGGGAGACCCAGTACTTC. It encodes CASSLRGGVRETQYF.

The CDR3 reads CASLPGANQPQHF. CDR3 coding DNA: TGTGCCAGTTTACCGGGGGCGAATCAGCCCCAGCATTTT. This chain links TRBV19 with TRBJ1-5, with a possible D match to TRBD1 (6 bases). From germline, CDR1 is LNHDA and CDR2 SQIVND (reference sequence). V was trimmed by 8 bases and J by 4 bases, leaving 12 bases between them. The length of the CDR3 is 13 residues.

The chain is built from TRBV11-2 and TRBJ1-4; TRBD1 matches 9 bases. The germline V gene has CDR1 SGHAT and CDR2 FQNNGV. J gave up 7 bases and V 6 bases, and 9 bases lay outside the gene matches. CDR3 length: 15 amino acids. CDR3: CASSSAGTGIEKLFF. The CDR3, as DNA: TGTGCCAGCAGTTCCGCCGGGACAGGGATTGAAAAACTGTTTTTT.

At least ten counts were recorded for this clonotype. The CDR3 loop reads CASNQGSEGTEAFF. The CDR3 nucleotides are TGCGCCAGCAACCAGGGATCCGAAGGCACTGAAGCTTTCTTT. This chain links TRBV5-1 with TRBJ1-1, with a possible D match to TRBD1 (5 bases). The CDR3 loop spans 14 amino acids. Trimming removed 6 bases at V and 4 bases at J, with 16 bases between. Germline V gene sequence: CDR1 SGHRS, CDR2 YFSETQ.

The CDR3 here is CASSSLGRLNTEAFF. The CDR3 region has the DNA TGTGCCAGCAGCTCGTTGGGACGGTTGAACACTGAAGCTTTCTTT. The V and J genes are TRBV7-8 and TRBJ1-1, with a tentative D call TRBD1 (5 bases). From germline, CDR1 is SGHVS and CDR2 FQNEAQ. The CDR3 is made up of 15 amino acids. V was shortened by 4 bases and J by 0 bases, with 12 bases between the two germline ends. Combining the CDR3 with reference TRBV7-8 and TRBJ1-1 gives the whole variable domain GAGVSQSPRYKVAKRGQDVALRCDPISGHVSLFWYQQALGQGPEFLTYFQNEAQLDKSGLPSDRFFAERPEGSVSTLKIQRTQQEDSAVYLCASSSLGRLNTEAFFGQGTRLTVV.

The CDR3 sequence is CASSSLGTDTQYF. CDR3 in DNA: TGTGCCAGCAGCTCACTAGGCACAGATACGCAGTATTTT. The chain combines TRBV7-2 with TRBJ2-3, with D perhaps matching TRBD2 (5 bases). V shed 4 bases and J shed 1 base, with 6 bases lying between them. The CDR3 consists of 13 residues. From germline, CDR1 is SGHTA and CDR2 FQGNSA.

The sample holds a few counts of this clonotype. CDR3: CASPQFGGRDGYTF. The DNA for the CDR3 is TGTGCCAGCCCCCAGTTCGGGGGAAGGGATGGCTACACCTTC. The gene calls are TRBV10-3 and TRBJ1-2, with D possibly matching TRBD1 (5 bases). Germline V lookup: CDR1 ENHRY, CDR2 SYGVKD. V was shortened by 10 bases and J by 6 bases, with 21 bases between the two germline ends. This CDR3 contains 14 residues.

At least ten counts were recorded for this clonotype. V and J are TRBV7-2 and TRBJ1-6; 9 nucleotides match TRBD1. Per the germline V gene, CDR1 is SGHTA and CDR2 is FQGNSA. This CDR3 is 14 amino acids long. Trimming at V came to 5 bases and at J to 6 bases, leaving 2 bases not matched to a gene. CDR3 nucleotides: TGTGCCAGCAGCCAGGACAGGGGTAATTCACCCCTCCACTTT. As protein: CASSQDRGNSPLHF. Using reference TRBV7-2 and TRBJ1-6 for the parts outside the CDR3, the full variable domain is GAGVSQSPSNKVTEKGKDVELRCDPISGHTALYWYRQSLGQGLEFLIYFQGNSAPDKSGLPSDRFSAERTGGSVSTLTIQRTQQEDSAVYLCASSQDRGNSPLHFGNGTRLTVT.

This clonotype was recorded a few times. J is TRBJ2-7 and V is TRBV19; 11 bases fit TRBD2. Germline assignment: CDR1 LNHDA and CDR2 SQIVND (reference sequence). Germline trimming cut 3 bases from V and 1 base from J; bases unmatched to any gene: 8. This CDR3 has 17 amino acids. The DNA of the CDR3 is TGTGCCAGTAGTATGGAGGTGACTAGCGGGGTATCCTACGAGCAGTACTTC. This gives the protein CASSMEVTSGVSYEQYF. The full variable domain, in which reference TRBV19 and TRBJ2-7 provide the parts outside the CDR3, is DGGITQSPKYLFRKEGQNVTLSCEQNLNHDAMYWYRQDPGQGLRLIYYSQIVNDFQKGDIAEGYSVSREKKESFPLTVTSAQKNPTAFYLCASSMEVTSGVSYEQYFGPGTRLTVT.

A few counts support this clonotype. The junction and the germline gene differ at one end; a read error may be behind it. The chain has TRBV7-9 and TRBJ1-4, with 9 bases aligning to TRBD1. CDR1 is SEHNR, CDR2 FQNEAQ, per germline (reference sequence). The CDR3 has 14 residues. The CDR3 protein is CASSPGTGSEKLFF. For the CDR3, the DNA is TGCGCCAGCAGCCCTGGGACAGGGTCGGAAAAACTGTTTTTT.

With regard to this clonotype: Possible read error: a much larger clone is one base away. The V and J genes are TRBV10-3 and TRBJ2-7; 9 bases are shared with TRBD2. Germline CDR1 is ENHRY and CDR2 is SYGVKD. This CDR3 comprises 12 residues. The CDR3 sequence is CASSGGLDEQHF. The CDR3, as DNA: TGTGCCAGCAGCGGGGGGCTTGACGAGCAGCACTTC.

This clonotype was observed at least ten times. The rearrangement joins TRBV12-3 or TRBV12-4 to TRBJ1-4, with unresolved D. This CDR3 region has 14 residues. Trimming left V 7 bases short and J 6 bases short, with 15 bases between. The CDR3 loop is CASIFSGVDEKLFF. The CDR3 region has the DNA TGTGCCAGCATCTTTTCGGGTGTGGATGAAAAACTGTTTTTT.

CDR3 residues: CSDLGVLPYSNQPQHF. In DNA form, the CDR3 reads TGCAGCGACCTAGGGGTCCTCCCGTATAGCAATCAGCCCCAGCATTTT. The chain joins TRBV29-1 to TRBJ1-5, with D perhaps TRBD1 (5 bases). This CDR3 has 16 residues. Germline lookup yields CDR1 SQVTM and CDR2 ANQGSEA. V lost 7 bases, J lost 0 bases, and 19 bases lay in between. The whole variable domain, remainder taken from reference TRBV29-1 and TRBJ1-5, is SAVISQKPSRDICQRGTSLTIQCQVDSQVTMMFWYRQQPGQSLTLIATANQGSEATYESGFVIDKFPISRPNLTFSTLTVSNMSPEDSSIYLCSDLGVLPYSNQPQHFGDGTRLSIL.

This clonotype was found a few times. The CDR3 DNA is TGCAGTGCGAACGCTGACAGCGGGAACACTGAAGCTTTCTTT. Its translation is CSANADSGNTEAFF. The chain couples TRBV20-1 to TRBJ1-1; D possibly corresponds to TRBD1 (5 bases). CDR1 DFQATT and CDR2 SNEGSKA come from the germline V gene (reference sequence). The CDR3 is 14 residues long. V gave up 6 bases and J gave up 1 base, with 15 bases separating them.

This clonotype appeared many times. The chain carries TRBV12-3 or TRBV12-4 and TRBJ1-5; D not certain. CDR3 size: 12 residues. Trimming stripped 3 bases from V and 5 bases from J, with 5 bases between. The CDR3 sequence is CASSFSDQPQHF. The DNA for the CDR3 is TGTGCCAGCAGTTTTTCGGATCAGCCCCAGCATTTT.

The DNA for the CDR3 is TGTGCCAGCGTTGAAGTTGGGACAGGGGTCGGATGGAAACTGTTTTTT. It translates to CASVEVGTGVGWKLFF. V usage is TRBV25-1 and J usage is TRBJ1-4, with TRBD1 matching over 10 bases. The CDR3 totals 16 residues. The germline CDR1 and CDR2 sequences are MGHDK and SYGVNS. V was pared by 8 bases and J by 11 bases, with 17 bases of the junction left unmatched.

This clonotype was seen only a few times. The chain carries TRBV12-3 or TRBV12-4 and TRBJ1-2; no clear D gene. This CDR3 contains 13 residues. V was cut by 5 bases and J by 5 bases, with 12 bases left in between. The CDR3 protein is CASSTPWRYGYTF. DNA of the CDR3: TGTGCCAGCAGTACCCCTTGGCGGTATGGCTACACCTTC.

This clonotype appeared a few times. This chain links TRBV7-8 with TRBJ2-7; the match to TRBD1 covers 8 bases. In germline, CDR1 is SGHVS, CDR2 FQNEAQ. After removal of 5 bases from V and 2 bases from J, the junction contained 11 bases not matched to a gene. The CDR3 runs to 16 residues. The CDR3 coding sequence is TGTGCCAGCAGCCCCCGGAGGACAGGGACCCCCTACGAGCAGTACTTC. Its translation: CASSPRRTGTPYEQYF.

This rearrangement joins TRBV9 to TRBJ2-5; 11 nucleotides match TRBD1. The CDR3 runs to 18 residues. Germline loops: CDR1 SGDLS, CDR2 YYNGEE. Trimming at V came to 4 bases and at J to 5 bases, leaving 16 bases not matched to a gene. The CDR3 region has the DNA TGTGCCAGCAGCCTCAAATTGGGACAGGGGGGGATCGGGGAGACCCAGTACTTC. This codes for CASSLKLGQGGIGETQYF.

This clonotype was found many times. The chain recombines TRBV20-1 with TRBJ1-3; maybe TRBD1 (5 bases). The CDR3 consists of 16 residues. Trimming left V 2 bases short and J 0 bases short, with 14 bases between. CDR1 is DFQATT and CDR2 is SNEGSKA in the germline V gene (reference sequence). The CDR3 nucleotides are TGCAGTGCTAGACGCGGGGGTCGCAGCTCTGGAAACACCATATATTTT. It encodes CSARRGGRSSGNTIYF.

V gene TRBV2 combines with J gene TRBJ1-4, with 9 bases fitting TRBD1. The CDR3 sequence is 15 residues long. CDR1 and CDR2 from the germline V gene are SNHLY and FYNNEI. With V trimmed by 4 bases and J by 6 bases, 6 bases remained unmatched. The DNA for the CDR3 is TGTGCCAGCAGTGTACGAGGACAGGGGTATGAAAAACTGTTTTTT. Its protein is CASSVRGQGYEKLFF.

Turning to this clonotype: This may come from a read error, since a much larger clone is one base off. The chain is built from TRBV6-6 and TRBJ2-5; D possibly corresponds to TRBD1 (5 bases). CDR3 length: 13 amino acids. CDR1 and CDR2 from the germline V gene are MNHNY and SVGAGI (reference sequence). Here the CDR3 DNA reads TGTGCCGGCAGTGCCCAGGGTTATGAGACCCAGTACTTC. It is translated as CAGSAQGYETQYF.